Presented here are 18 T cell receptor beta chains from one specimen sequenced in a study of T-cell reconstitution after alpha-beta-depleted transplantation in children. Preparation of the TCRbeta library used unique molecular identifiers. TCRdb called the PCR reads again in MiXCR, with one record for every CDR3 protein. The data show more than 150,000 distinct CDR3 sequences, 13% to 15% seen once. Sequenced here: PBMCs from the stem cell graft donor, sampled from the stem cell graft. These receptor sequences come from a human donor who donated a stem cell graft to a child with acute lymphoblastic leukemia.

This clonotype was seen at least ten times. V gene TRBV5-5 combines with J gene TRBJ2-7, with 7 bases aligning to TRBD2. After removal of 7 bases from V and 3 bases from J, the junction contained 13 bases not matched to a gene. CDR3 length: 15 residues. Germline CDR1 is SGHKS and CDR2 is YYEKEE (reference sequence). The DNA for the CDR3 is TGTGCCAGCGCCGATCGGCGAGCGGGAATCTACGAGCAGTACTTC. Amino acids: CASADRRAGIYEQYF.

This clonotype has a count of ten or more. This sequence joins TRBV21-1 and TRBJ2-3; the D call TRBD1 from the table was never checked on the DNA. TRBV21-1 is shown as a pseudogene. The CDR3 consists of 17 residues. The CDR3 nucleotides read TGTGCCAGCAGCAAAGACGGGGGGCGGAAGAAGACAGATACGCAGTATTTT. Protein: CASSKDGGRKKTDTQYF.

This clonotype was observed at least ten times. The chain couples TRBV28 to TRBJ2-4; 7 nucleotides agree with TRBD1. Germline-derived CDR1 and CDR2 are MDHEN and SYDVKM. The length of the CDR3 is 12 residues. V was clipped by 8 bases and J by 6 bases; unmatched bases: 4. CDR3: CASGDSRNIQYF. In nucleotides, the CDR3 is TGTGCCAGCGGGGACAGCCGAAACATTCAGTACTTC.

This chain joins TRBV19 and TRBJ2-7; unclear D gene. The ends were cut back, 2 bases at V and 7 bases at J, with 12 bases in the middle. The germline CDR1 and CDR2 sequences are LNHDA and SQIVND (reference sequence). The CDR3 contains 13 residues. The CDR3 loop is CASSIWVSGEQYF. CDR3 DNA sequence: TGTGCCAGTAGTATATGGGTCTCGGGTGAGCAGTACTTC.

The chain joins TRBV10-3 to TRBJ2-1; D remains unclear. Germline values: CDR1 ENHRY, CDR2 SYGVKD. The CDR3 is 11 amino acids. Trimming left V 3 bases short and J 5 bases short, with 2 bases between. The CDR3 here is CAISDNNEQFF. The CDR3 DNA follows: TGTGCCATCAGTGATAACAATGAGCAGTTCTTC.

This clonotype came up many times. The rearrangement links TRBV28 to TRBJ1-3; 9 bases agree with TRBD1. Germline CDR1 and CDR2: MDHEN and SYDVKM. This CDR3 is 17 amino acids long. The trim removed 7 bases at V and 4 bases at J, leaving 14 bases unmatched. CDR3 region: CASTSHGTGPYGNTIYF. The CDR3 DNA sequence: TGTGCCAGCACTTCACATGGGACAGGGCCGTACGGAAACACCATATATTTT.

This rearrangement joins TRBV3-1 to TRBJ2-5, with D uncertain. CDR1 and CDR2 from the germline V gene are LGHDT and YNNKEL (reference sequence). The CDR3 is 14 amino acids. The V end lost 1 base, the J end lost 4 bases, and 10 bases lay between the germline ends. DNA for the CDR3: TGTGCCAGCAGCCAAGTGGTGCGGATAGAGACCCAGTACTTC. Translating it yields CASSQVVRIETQYF.

This clonotype has at least ten counts. The rearrangement joins TRBV4-2 to TRBJ2-7, with TRBD2 matching 11 bases. The germline CDR1 and CDR2 sequences are LGHNA and YNFKEQ. The CDR3 runs 18 residues. The junction had 13 bases not matched to a gene; V was cut back by 4 bases and J by 2 bases. DNA for the CDR3: TGTGCCAGCAGCCGGAATTACGGGACTAGCGGAGAAACCTACGAGCAGTACTTC. Translated: CASSRNYGTSGETYEQYF.

The sample holds many counts of this clonotype. The chain uses TRBV20-1 and TRBJ2-3, with 8 bases fitting TRBD2. Germline-derived CDR1 and CDR2 are DFQATT and SNEGSKA (reference sequence). The V segment lost 6 bases and the J segment 5 bases; nucleotides outside the gene matches: 13. There are 15 residues in the CDR3. CDR3 bases: TGCAGTGCACATACCCGCGGACTAGCCGAAGATACGCAGTATTTT. It yields the protein CSAHTRGLAEDTQYF.

At least ten counts were recorded for this clonotype. The chain carries TRBV29-1 and TRBJ2-5; D could derive from TRBD1 or TRBD2 (5 bases each). This CDR3 comprises 13 residues. V was shortened by 4 bases and J by 5 bases, with 14 bases between the two germline ends. Germline values: CDR1 SQVTM, CDR2 ANQGSEA. The CDR3: CSVVHSGLETQYF. The CDR3 DNA reads as TGCAGCGTTGTCCACTCGGGGCTCGAGACCCAGTACTTC.

This clonotype has more than one count but fewer than ten. V is TRBV29-1 and J is TRBJ2-2, with D possibly called TRBD1 or TRBD2 (5 bases each). The CDR3 is 16 amino acids. CDR1 and CDR2 from the germline V gene are SQVTM and ANQGSEA. V was clipped by 6 bases and J by 6 bases, with 23 bases between them. The CDR3: CSVAPSGGGDAGELFF. CDR3 DNA sequence: TGCAGCGTCGCCCCATCTGGTGGGGGAGACGCCGGGGAGCTGTTTTTT.

With respect to this clonotype: A much larger clone differs from this one at a single base, so this may be a read error. The rearrangement uses TRBV19 and TRBJ2-4; unclear D gene. Germline CDR1 LNHDA, CDR2 SQIVND (reference sequence). The CDR3 is made up of 15 amino acids. The CDR3 spells CASSIGQVAKNIQNF. CDR3 coding DNA: TGTGCCAGTAGTATCGGGCAAGTAGCCAAAAACATTCAGAACTTC.

Many counts were recorded for this clonotype. This chain uses TRBV11-2 with TRBJ2-2; D gene uncertain. This CDR3 comprises 14 residues. Between the trimmed V and J ends, which lost 3 bases and 6 bases, there was a span of 11 bases. In germline, CDR1 is SGHAT, CDR2 FQNNGV. The CDR3 DNA is TGTGCCAGCAGCTTTTTGGAGTCGTCCGGGGAGCTGTTTTTT. Translated, it gives CASSFLESSGELFF.

This clonotype was recorded many times. The rearrangement joins TRBV28 to TRBJ1-1; no clear D. Germline lookup yields CDR1 MDHEN and CDR2 SYDVKM. The CDR3 is made up of 14 amino acids. The V end was cut by 8 bases, the J end by 5 bases, with 18 bases between. CDR3 nucleotides: TGTGCCAGCGACTTCGTGGGCGAAGGGACTGAAGCTTTCTTT. This encodes CASDFVGEGTEAFF.

This clonotype has ten or more counts. This chain links TRBV20-1 with TRBJ2-5; no clear D. V dropped 3 bases and J dropped 5 bases, with 16 bases sitting between them. CDR1 and CDR2 from the germline V gene are DFQATT and SNEGSKA (reference sequence). The CDR3 runs 14 residues. The CDR3: CSASPSAARETQYF. CDR3 bases: TGCAGTGCTAGTCCTTCGGCCGCACGGGAGACCCAGTACTTC.

Many counts were recorded for this clonotype. The chain links TRBV5-1 to TRBJ2-6, with D possibly being TRBD1 (6 bases). Trimming removed 2 bases at V and 0 bases at J, with 12 bases between. There are 17 residues in the CDR3. Germline V gene sequence: CDR1 SGHRS, CDR2 YFSETQ. The CDR3 here is CASSLQGPISGANVLTF. The CDR3 DNA sequence: TGCGCCAGCAGCTTACAGGGCCCAATCTCTGGGGCCAACGTCCTGACTTTC.

At least ten counts were recorded for this clonotype. The rearrangement joins TRBV5-1 to TRBJ2-5, with 9 bases lining up with TRBD2. CDR1 SGHRS and CDR2 YFSETQ come from the germline V gene. The trim removed 0 bases at V and 2 bases at J, leaving 8 bases unmatched. The CDR3 extends over 17 amino acids. CDR3 loop: CASSLVLAGAKQETQYF. The CDR3 DNA follows: TGCGCCAGCAGCTTGGTTTTAGCGGGAGCCAAACAAGAGACCCAGTACTTC.

This clonotype was recorded a few times. The rearrangement joins TRBV19 to TRBJ1-5, with 8 bases identical to TRBD1. Germline V lookup: CDR1 LNHDA, CDR2 SQIVND (reference sequence). Trimming at V came to 3 bases and at J to 7 bases, leaving 5 bases not matched to a gene. The CDR3 spans 14 residues. CDR3 sequence: CASSIRGQEQPQHF. The CDR3 DNA sequence: TGTGCCAGTAGTATCAGGGGGCAGGAACAGCCCCAGCATTTT.